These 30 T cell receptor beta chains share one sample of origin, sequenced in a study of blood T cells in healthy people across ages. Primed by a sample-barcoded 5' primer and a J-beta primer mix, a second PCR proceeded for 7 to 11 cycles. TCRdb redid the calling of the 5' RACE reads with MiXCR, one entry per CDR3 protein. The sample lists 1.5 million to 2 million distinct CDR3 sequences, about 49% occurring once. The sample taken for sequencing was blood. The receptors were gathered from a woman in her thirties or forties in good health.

As DNA, the CDR3 is TGTGCCAGCAGCTCGGAGCCAGCTAACTATGGCTACACCTTC. Encoded protein: CASSSEPANYGYTF. V usage is TRBV5-5 and J usage is TRBJ1-2; D remains unclear. V dropped 3 bases and J dropped 0 bases, with 9 bases sitting between them. This CDR3 is 14 amino acids long. CDR1 is SGHKS, CDR2 YYEKEE, per germline (reference sequence).

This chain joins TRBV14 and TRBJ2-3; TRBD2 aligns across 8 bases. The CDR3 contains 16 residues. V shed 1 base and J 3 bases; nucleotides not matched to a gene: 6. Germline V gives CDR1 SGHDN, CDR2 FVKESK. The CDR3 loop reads CASSQVPGLGTDTQYF. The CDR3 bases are TGTGCCAGCAGCCAAGTTCCGGGACTAGGGACAGATACGCAGTATTTT.

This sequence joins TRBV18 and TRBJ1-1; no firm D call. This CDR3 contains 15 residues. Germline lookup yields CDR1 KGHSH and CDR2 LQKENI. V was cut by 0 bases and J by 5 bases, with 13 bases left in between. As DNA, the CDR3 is TGTGCCAGCTCACCACCGGATAAACCGGGGACTGAAGCTTTCTTT. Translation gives CASSPPDKPGTEAFF. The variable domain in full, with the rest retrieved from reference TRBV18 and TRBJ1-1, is NAGVMQNPRHLVRRRGQEARLRCSPMKGHSHVYWYRQLPEEGLKFMVYLQKENIIDESGMPKERFSAEFPKEGPSILRIQQVVRGDSAAYFCASSPPDKPGTEAFFGQGTRLTVV.

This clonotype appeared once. The CDR3 DNA sequence: TGCGCCAGCAGCCAAGCTACAGGGCTGATAGACTATGGCTACACCTTC. Its translation is CASSQATGLIDYGYTF. The V and J genes are TRBV4-3 and TRBJ1-2, with a possible D match to TRBD1 (6 bases). Germline V lookup: CDR1 LGHNA, CDR2 YSLEER. The length of the CDR3 is 16 residues. Deletions cut 1 base from V and 3 bases from J, with 15 bases between.

The CDR3 loop reads CSAQTSRGAGEQFF. The CDR3, as DNA: TGCAGTGCTCAGACTAGCAGGGGGGCCGGTGAGCAGTTCTTC. The rearrangement joins TRBV20-1 to TRBJ2-1; D might be TRBD1 or TRBD2, each matching 7 bases. This CDR3 has 14 residues. With 5 bases removed from V and 9 bases from J, the gap between germline ends came to 20 bases. Germline values: CDR1 DFQATT, CDR2 SNEGSKA (reference sequence).

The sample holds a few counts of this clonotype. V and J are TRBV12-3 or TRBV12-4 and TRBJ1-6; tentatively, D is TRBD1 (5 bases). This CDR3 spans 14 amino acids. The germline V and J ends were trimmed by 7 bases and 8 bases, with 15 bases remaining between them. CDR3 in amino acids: CASTNSREYSPLHF. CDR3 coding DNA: TGTGCCAGCACCAACTCCAGGGAGTATTCACCCCTCCACTTT.

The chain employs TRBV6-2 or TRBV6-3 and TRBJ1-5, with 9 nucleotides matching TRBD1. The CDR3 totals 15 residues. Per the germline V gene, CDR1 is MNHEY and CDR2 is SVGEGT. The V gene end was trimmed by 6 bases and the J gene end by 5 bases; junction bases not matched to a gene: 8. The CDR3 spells CASSAGQGRDQPQHF. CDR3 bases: TGTGCCAGCAGCGCGGGACAGGGTCGGGATCAGCCCCAGCATTTT.

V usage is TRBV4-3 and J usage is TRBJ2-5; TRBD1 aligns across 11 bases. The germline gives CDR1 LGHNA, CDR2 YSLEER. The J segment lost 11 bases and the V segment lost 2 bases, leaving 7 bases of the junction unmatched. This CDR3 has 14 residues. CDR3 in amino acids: CASSQSDRGQQQYF. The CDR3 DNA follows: TGCGCCAGCAGCCAATCGGACAGGGGGCAACAGCAGTACTTC.

The CDR3 is CAIQGGGQEQPQHF. The CDR3, as DNA: TGTGCCATACAGGGAGGGGGGCAGGAGCAGCCCCAGCATTTT. The J gene is TRBJ1-5, the V gene TRBV2; D may be TRBD1 (6 bases). The ends were cut back, 10 bases at V and 7 bases at J, with 20 bases in the middle. CDR1 is SNHLY and CDR2 is FYNNEI in the germline V gene. The CDR3 is made up of 14 amino acids.

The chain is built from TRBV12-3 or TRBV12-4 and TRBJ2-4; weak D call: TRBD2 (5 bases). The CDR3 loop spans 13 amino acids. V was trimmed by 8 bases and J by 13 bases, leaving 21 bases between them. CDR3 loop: CASRRAGQEAQYF. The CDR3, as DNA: TGTGCCAGCCGCCGGGCGGGCCAAGAGGCCCAGTACTTC.

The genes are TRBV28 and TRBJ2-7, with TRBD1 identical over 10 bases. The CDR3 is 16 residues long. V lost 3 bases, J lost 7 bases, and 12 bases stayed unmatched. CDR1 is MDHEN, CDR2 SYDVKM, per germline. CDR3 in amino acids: CASSFSSGQGYNEQYF. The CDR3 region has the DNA TGTGCCAGCAGTTTCAGTTCGGGACAGGGGTACAATGAGCAGTACTTC.

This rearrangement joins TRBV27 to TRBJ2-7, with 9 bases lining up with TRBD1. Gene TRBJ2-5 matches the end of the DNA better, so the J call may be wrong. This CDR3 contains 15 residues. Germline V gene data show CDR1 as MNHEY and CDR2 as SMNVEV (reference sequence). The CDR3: CASSARQGGRETQYF. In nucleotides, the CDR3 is TGTGCCAGCAGTGCTCGACAGGGGGGTAGGGAGACCCAGTACTTC.

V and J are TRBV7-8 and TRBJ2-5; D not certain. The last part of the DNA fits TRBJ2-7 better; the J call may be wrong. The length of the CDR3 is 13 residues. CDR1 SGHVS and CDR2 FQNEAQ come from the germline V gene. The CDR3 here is CASSLGGGLEQYF. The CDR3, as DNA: TGTGCCAGCAGCTTAGGCGGTGGTCTCGAGCAGTACTTC.

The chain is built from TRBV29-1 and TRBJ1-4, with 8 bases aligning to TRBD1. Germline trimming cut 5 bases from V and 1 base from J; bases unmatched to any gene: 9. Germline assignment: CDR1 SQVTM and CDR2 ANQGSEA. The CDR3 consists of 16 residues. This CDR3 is CSVIGGQGVTNEKLFF. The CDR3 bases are TGCAGCGTTATCGGCGGACAGGGTGTAACTAATGAAAAACTGTTTTTT.

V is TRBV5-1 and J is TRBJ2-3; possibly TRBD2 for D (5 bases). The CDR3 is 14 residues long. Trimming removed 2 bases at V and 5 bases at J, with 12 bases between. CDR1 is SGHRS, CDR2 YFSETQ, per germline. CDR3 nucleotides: TGCGCCAGCAGCTTAGTTTACGAGGGAGATACGCAGTATTTT. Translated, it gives CASSLVYEGDTQYF. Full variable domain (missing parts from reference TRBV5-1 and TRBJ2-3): KAGVTQTPRYLIKTRGQQVTLSCSPISGHRSVSWYQQTPGQGLQFLFEYFSETQRNKGNFPGRFSGRQFSNSRSEMNVSTLELGDSALYLCASSLVYEGDTQYFGPGTRLTVL.

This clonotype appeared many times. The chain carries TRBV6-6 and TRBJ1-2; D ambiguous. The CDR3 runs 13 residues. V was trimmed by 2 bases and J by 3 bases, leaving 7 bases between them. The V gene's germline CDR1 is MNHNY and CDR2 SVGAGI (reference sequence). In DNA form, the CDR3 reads TGTGCCAGCAGTTACGGGCCGGACTATGGCTACACCTTC. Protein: CASSYGPDYGYTF.

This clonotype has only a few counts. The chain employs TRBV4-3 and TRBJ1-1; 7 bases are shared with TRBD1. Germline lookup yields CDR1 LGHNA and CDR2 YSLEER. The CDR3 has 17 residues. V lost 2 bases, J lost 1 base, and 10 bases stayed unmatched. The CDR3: CASSQQFTGAGNTEAFF. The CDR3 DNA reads TGCGCCAGCAGCCAACAATTCACAGGGGCGGGGAACACTGAAGCTTTCTTT.

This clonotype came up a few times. DNA of the CDR3: TGTGCCAGCTCACCCGCGCAGCGGAAAGAGACCCAGTACTTC. It codes for CASSPAQRKETQYF. This chain links TRBV18 with TRBJ2-5, with D perhaps TRBD2 (5 bases). V dropped 3 bases and J dropped 3 bases, with 11 bases sitting between them. The germline V gene encodes CDR1 KGHSH and CDR2 LQKENI. The CDR3 runs 14 residues.

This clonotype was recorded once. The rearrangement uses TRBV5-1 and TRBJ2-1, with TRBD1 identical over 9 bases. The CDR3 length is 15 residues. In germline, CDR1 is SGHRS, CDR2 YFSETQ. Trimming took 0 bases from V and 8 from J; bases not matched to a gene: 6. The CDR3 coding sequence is TGCGCCAGCAGCTTGGGGGGACAGGGAGGGTATGAGCAGTTCTTC. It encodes CASSLGGQGGYEQFF.

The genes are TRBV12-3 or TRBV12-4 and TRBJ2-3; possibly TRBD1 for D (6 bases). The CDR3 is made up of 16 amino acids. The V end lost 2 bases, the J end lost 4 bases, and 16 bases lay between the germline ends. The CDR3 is CASSLSMTGDPDTQYF. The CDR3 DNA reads TGTGCCAGCAGTTTAAGCATGACAGGTGATCCAGATACGCAGTATTTT.

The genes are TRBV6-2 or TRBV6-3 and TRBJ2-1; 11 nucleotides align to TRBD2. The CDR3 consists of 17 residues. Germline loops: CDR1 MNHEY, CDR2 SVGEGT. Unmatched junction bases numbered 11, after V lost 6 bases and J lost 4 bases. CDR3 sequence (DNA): TGTGCCAGCAGATACACACTAACTAGCGGGGGTTACAATGAGCAGTTCTTC. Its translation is CASRYTLTSGGYNEQFF.

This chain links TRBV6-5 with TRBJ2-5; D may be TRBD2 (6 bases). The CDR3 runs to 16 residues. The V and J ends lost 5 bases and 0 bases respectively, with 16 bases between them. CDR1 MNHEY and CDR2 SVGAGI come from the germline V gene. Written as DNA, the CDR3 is TGTGCCAGCAGTCGCGGGACGGGGGAGTACCAAGAGACCCAGTACTTC. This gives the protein CASSRGTGEYQETQYF.

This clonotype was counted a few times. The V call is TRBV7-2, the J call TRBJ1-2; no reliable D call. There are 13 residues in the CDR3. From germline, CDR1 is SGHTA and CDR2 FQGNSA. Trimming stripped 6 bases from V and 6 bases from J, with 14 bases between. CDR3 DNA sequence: TGTGCCAGCAGTCGTGAAAGGGTGGATGGCTACACCTTC. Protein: CASSRERVDGYTF.

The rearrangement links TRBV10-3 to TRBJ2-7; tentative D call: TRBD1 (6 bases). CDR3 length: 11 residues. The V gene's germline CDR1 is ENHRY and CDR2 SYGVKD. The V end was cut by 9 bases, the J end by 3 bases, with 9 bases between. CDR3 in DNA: TGTGCCATACAGGGTGGCTACGAGCAGTACTTC. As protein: CAIQGGYEQYF.

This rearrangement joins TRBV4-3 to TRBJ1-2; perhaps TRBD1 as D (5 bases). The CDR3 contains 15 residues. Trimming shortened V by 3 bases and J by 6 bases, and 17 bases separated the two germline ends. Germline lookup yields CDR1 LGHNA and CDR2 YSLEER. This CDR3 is CASSQEGQGGNGYTF. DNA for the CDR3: TGCGCCAGCAGCCAGGAGGGGCAGGGAGGAAATGGCTACACCTTC.

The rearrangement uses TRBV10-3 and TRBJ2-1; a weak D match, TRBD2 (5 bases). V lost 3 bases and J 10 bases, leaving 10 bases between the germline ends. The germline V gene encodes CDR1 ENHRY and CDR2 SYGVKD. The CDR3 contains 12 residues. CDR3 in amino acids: CAISEITGEQFF. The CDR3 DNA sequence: TGTGCCATCAGTGAAATAACGGGGGAGCAGTTCTTC.

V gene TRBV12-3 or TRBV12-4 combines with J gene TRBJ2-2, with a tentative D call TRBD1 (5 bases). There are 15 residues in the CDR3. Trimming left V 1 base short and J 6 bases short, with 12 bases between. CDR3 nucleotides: TGTGCCAGCAGTTTAGGACGACAGACGGCCGGGGAGCTGTTTTTT. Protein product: CASSLGRQTAGELFF.

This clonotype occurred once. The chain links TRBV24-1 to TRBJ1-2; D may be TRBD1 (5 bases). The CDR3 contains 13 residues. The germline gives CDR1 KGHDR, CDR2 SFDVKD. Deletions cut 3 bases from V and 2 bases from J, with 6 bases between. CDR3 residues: CATSDGGNYGYTF. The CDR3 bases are TGTGCCACCAGTGATGGGGGAAACTATGGCTACACCTTC.

The CDR3: CASSQDPTRAGGLYNEQFF. The DNA of the CDR3 is TGTGCCAGCAGCCAAGACCCAACGCGGGCGGGGGGGCTCTACAATGAGCAGTTCTTC. The J gene is TRBJ2-1, the V gene TRBV4-2; TRBD2 agrees at 9 bases. The CDR3 covers 19 residues. Germline V gene lookup returns CDR1 LGHNA and CDR2 YNFKEQ. Trimming cost V 0 bases and J 3 bases; bases outside gene matches: 12.

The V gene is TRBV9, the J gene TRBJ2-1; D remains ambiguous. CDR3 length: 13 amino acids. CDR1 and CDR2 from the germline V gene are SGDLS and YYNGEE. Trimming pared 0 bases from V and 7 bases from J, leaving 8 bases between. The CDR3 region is CASSVDEANEQFF. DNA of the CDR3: TGTGCCAGCAGCGTAGATGAGGCGAATGAGCAGTTCTTC.